These T cell receptor beta chains were read from a single sample in a study of identical twins. TCRdb passed the 5' RACE reads through MiXCR, listing each CDR3 protein once. Of around 510,000 distinct CDR3 sequences in the sample, approximately 15% were seen once. These records were also assigned to another study, of yellow fever vaccine responses in identical twins.

Input material: CD4+ T cells sorted from blood. The source of these receptors is a woman between 18 and 29 years old in good health. The CDR3 runs from the conserved cysteine through the conserved F or W. A D gene is named only where the DNA matches it firmly. Not all rows give a size; the values are once, few, many and, for expanded clones, a class.

j_call: TRBJ2-7
d_call: TRBD1
v_call: TRBV20-1
clone_size: NA
cdr3_aa: CSAVPGQGGSEQYF
cdr3_nt: TGCAGTGCCGTCCCGGGACAGGGGGGTAGCGAGCAGTACTTC

j_call: TRBJ2-3
d_call: NA
v_call: TRBV6-2/TRBV6-3
clone_size: NA
cdr3_aa: CASSSTRFTDTQYF
cdr3_nt: TGTGCCAGCAGTTCAACTAGATTCACAGATACGCAGTATTTT

j_call: TRBJ2-1
d_call: TRBD2
v_call: TRBV5-4
clone_size: few
cdr3_aa: CASSFTGGINEQFF
cdr3_nt: TGTGCCAGCAGCTTTACGGGAGGGATTAATGAGCAGTTCTTC

j_call: TRBJ1-2
d_call: NA
v_call: TRBV6-4
clone_size: few
cdr3_aa: CASSVGIGRSYGYTF
cdr3_nt: TGTGCCAGCAGTGTGGGTATAGGGCGGTCCTATGGCTACACCTTC

j_call: TRBJ2-7
d_call: NA
v_call: TRBV20-1
clone_size: NA
cdr3_aa: CSAREARGAYEQYF
cdr3_nt: TGCAGTGCTAGGGAGGCAAGGGGGGCCTACGAGCAGTACTTC

j_call: TRBJ1-5
d_call: TRBD1
v_call: TRBV11-2
clone_size: many
cdr3_aa: CASSLSGTGVQPQHF
cdr3_nt: TGTGCCAGCAGCTTATCTGGGACAGGGGTTCAGCCCCAGCATTTT

j_call: TRBJ1-1
d_call: NA
v_call: TRBV7-9
clone_size: few
cdr3_aa: CASSPRRAPGDTEAFF
cdr3_nt: TGTGCCAGCAGCCCGCGCCGGGCACCTGGAGACACTGAAGCTTTCTTT

j_call: TRBJ2-3
d_call: TRBD2
v_call: TRBV9
clone_size: NA
cdr3_aa: CASSAFSGGSTDTQYF
cdr3_nt: TGTGCCAGCAGCGCCTTTAGCGGGGGAAGCACAGATACGCAGTATTTT

j_call: TRBJ2-7
d_call: NA
v_call: TRBV28
clone_size: NA
cdr3_aa: CASSQRDYRGQYF
cdr3_nt: TGTGCCAGCAGTCAACGGGATTACCGGGGGCAGTACTTC

j_call: TRBJ1-2
d_call: NA
v_call: TRBV29-1
clone_size: NA
cdr3_aa: CSVLTANYGYTF
cdr3_nt: TGCAGCGTGCTGACAGCTAACTATGGCTACACCTTC

j_call: TRBJ2-1
d_call: TRBD1
v_call: TRBV20-1
clone_size: few
cdr3_aa: CSARDPGRDRGYNEQFF
cdr3_nt: TGCAGTGCTAGAGATCCTGGGAGGGACAGGGGTTACAATGAGCAGTTCTTC

j_call: TRBJ2-1
d_call: NA
v_call: TRBV15
clone_size: many
cdr3_aa: CATSRSRGSYNEQFF
cdr3_nt: TGTGCCACCAGCAGAAGTCGGGGATCATACAATGAGCAGTTCTTC

j_call: TRBJ2-2
d_call: NA
v_call: TRBV6-2/TRBV6-3
clone_size: NA
cdr3_aa: CASSWTAGSWTGELFF
cdr3_nt: TGTGCCAGCAGTTGGACGGCAGGGAGTTGGACCGGGGAGCTGTTTTTT

j_call: TRBJ2-3
d_call: TRBD2
v_call: TRBV5-1
clone_size: many
cdr3_aa: CASSLDGGGALDTQYF
cdr3_nt: TGCGCCAGCAGCTTGGATGGCGGGGGGGCCCTAGATACGCAGTATTTT

j_call: TRBJ2-7
d_call: NA
v_call: TRBV20-1
clone_size: few
cdr3_aa: CSALSNEAYEQYF
cdr3_nt: TGCAGTGCCCTTTCAAACGAGGCCTACGAGCAGTACTTC

j_call: TRBJ2-1
d_call: TRBD2
v_call: TRBV19
clone_size: few
cdr3_aa: CASSLFSGGAGTYNEQFF
cdr3_nt: TGTGCCAGTAGCCTCTTTTCGGGTGGAGCGGGGACCTACAATGAGCAGTTCTTC

j_call: TRBJ1-1
d_call: NA
v_call: TRBV5-1
clone_size: NA
cdr3_aa: CASSLERTEAFF
cdr3_nt: TGCGCCAGCAGCTTGGAACGGACTGAAGCTTTCTTT

j_call: TRBJ2-3
d_call: TRBD2
v_call: TRBV20-1
clone_size: few
cdr3_aa: CSARTSLDTQYF
cdr3_nt: TGCAGTGCTAGGACTAGCTTAGATACGCAGTATTTT

j_call: TRBJ2-3
d_call: NA
v_call: TRBV7-9
clone_size: NA
cdr3_aa: CASSSRALGDTQYF
cdr3_nt: TGTGCCAGCAGCTCCCGGGCTTTGGGAGATACGCAGTATTTT

j_call: TRBJ1-4
d_call: NA
v_call: TRBV21-1
clone_size: NA
cdr3_aa: CASSRFDRGGEKLFF
cdr3_nt: TGTGCCAGCAGCAGATTCGACAGGGGAGGTGAAAAACTGTTTTTT

j_call: TRBJ2-7
d_call: TRBD2
v_call: TRBV20-1
clone_size: NA
cdr3_aa: CSAGTSGGPNLYEQYF
cdr3_nt: TGCAGTGCGGGGACTAGCGGGGGCCCCAATCTATACGAGCAGTACTTC

j_call: TRBJ2-7
d_call: NA
v_call: TRBV12-3/TRBV12-4
clone_size: NA
cdr3_aa: CASSFIRQLSYEQYF
cdr3_nt: TGTGCCAGCAGTTTTATTAGGCAGCTAAGCTACGAGCAGTACTTC

j_call: TRBJ2-3
d_call: NA
v_call: TRBV7-3
clone_size: NA
cdr3_aa: CASSPKWEDTQYF
cdr3_nt: TGTGCCAGCAGCCCCAAATGGGAAGATACGCAGTATTTT

j_call: TRBJ2-1
d_call: TRBD2
v_call: TRBV11-2
clone_size: few
cdr3_aa: CASTNLGDTSGSSYNEQFF
cdr3_nt: TGTGCCAGCACCAACCTGGGGGATACTAGCGGGAGCTCCTACAATGAGCAGTTCTTC

j_call: TRBJ1-4
d_call: NA
v_call: TRBV7-9
clone_size: NA
cdr3_aa: CASSSDGATNEKLFF
cdr3_nt: TGTGCCAGCAGCTCAGACGGAGCAACTAATGAAAAACTGTTTTTT

j_call: TRBJ2-2
d_call: TRBD2
v_call: TRBV11-2
clone_size: few
cdr3_aa: CASSLVAGGAGELFF
cdr3_nt: TGTGCCAGCAGCCTTGTCGCGGGGGGCGCCGGGGAGCTGTTTTTT

j_call: TRBJ2-3
d_call: TRBD2
v_call: TRBV20-1
clone_size: few
cdr3_aa: CSASGPSGARDTQYF
cdr3_nt: TGCAGTGCTAGTGGTCCTAGCGGGGCGAGAGATACGCAGTATTTT

j_call: TRBJ2-1
d_call: TRBD1
v_call: TRBV9
clone_size: many
cdr3_aa: CASSATGGRYNEQFF
cdr3_nt: TGTGCCAGCAGCGCGACAGGGGGCCGCTACAATGAGCAGTTCTTC